This paragraph covers one TCR beta chain sequence. The germline CDR1 and CDR2 sequences are MGHDK and SYGVNS. Trimming left V 6 bases short and J 4 bases short, with 12 bases between. This CDR3 has 13 amino acids. The sample is drawn from a study of cytomegalovirus exposure and HLA in healthy donors. The PCR made use of 60 Vbeta and 13 Jbeta primers. Profiling relied on immunoSEQ multiplex PCR, and the TCRdb table lists in-frame clones only, not all of them. This sample has roughly 110,000 clones, with over 70% found just once. These donors counted as nominally healthy when sampled, but unrecorded immune exposures were likely.

The chain combines TRBV25-1 with TRBJ1-2; tentatively, D is TRBD1 (6 bases). Material: PBMCs. The TCR was taken from a male donor in good health and CMV-seropositive. CDR3 coding DNA: TGTGCCAGCAGGAATACAGGGTTCTATGGCTACACCTTC. Residues: CASRNTGFYGYTF.